A selection of T cell receptor beta chains follows, all from one sample in a study of CD8+ T cells in alopecia areata. Only in-frame clones appear in the TCRdb table, and some are missing; sequencing was by immunoSEQ multiplex PCR. The top ten hold around 15% of the sample, which has 95,000 to 100,000 clones, about 58% seen once. The source was CD8+ T cells sorted from blood, collected at week 4, from a patient treated with tofacitinib. Receptors were obtained from a human donor with alopecia areata. Both conserved end residues are trimmed from each CDR3.

J gene: TRBJ1-1; V gene: TRBV9; CDR3 length: 13; CDR3 protein: ASSTTGTGDTEAF
J gene: TRBJ2-2; V gene: TRBV30; CDR3 length: 10; CDR3 protein: AWSRGTGELF
J gene: TRBJ1-1; V gene: TRBV4-1; CDR3 length: 13; CDR3 protein: ASSQEFVTNTEAF
J gene: TRBJ2-5; V gene: TRBV23-1; CDR3 length: 12; CDR3 protein: ASNQEGPEETQY
J gene: TRBJ1-1; V gene: TRBV27; CDR3 length: 12; CDR3 protein: ASSLTGPNTEAF
J gene: TRBJ2-1; V gene: TRBV10-3; CDR3 length: 11; CDR3 protein: AITPDSYNEQF
J gene: TRBJ1-2; V gene: TRBV27; CDR3 length: 11; CDR3 protein: ASSLGTGVGYT
J gene: TRBJ1-3; V gene: TRBV9; CDR3 length: 12; CDR3 protein: ASSVASSGNTIY
J gene: TRBJ2-2; V gene: TRBV5-1; CDR3 length: 14; CDR3 protein: ASSLAGTGGIGELF
J gene: TRBJ2-7; V gene: TRBV6-6; CDR3 length: 11; CDR3 protein: ASSYVSRVEQY
J gene: TRBJ2-7; V gene: TRBV28; CDR3 length: 12; CDR3 protein: ATLKPGTGYEQY
J gene: TRBJ1-5; V gene: TRBV4-3; CDR3 length: 16; CDR3 protein: ASSQVWDRGFSNQPQH
J gene: TRBJ1-5; V gene: TRBV5-1; CDR3 length: 12; CDR3 protein: ASSLGQGTQPQH
J gene: TRBJ2-7; V gene: TRBV30; CDR3 length: 16; CDR3 protein: AWSVLANPGGTLYEQY
J gene: TRBJ1-1; V gene: TRBV9; CDR3 length: 11; CDR3 protein: ASSVDLNTEAF
J gene: TRBJ2-7; V gene: TRBV28; CDR3 length: 10; CDR3 protein: ASGTGGYEQY
J gene: TRBJ2-7; V gene: TRBV29-1; CDR3 length: 9; CDR3 protein: SGERDYEQY
J gene: TRBJ2-1; V gene: TRBV27; CDR3 length: 13; CDR3 protein: ASRPGLANYNEQF
J gene: TRBJ2-3; V gene: TRBV27; CDR3 length: 13; CDR3 protein: ASSFLAGSTDTQY
J gene: TRBJ2-5; V gene: TRBV27; CDR3 length: 13; CDR3 protein: ASSLLRGLGETQY
J gene: TRBJ2-1; V gene: TRBV18; CDR3 length: 13; CDR3 protein: ASSPIDSSYNEQF
J gene: TRBJ1-1; V gene: TRBV30; CDR3 length: 12; CDR3 protein: AWSVGGTNTEAF
J gene: TRBJ2-7; V gene: TRBV30; CDR3 length: 12; CDR3 protein: AWSVPQISYEQY
J gene: TRBJ2-3; V gene: TRBV9; CDR3 length: 13; CDR3 protein: ASSVWREATDTQY
J gene: TRBJ1-1; V gene: TRBV5-1; CDR3 length: 12; CDR3 protein: ASHLGHSNTEAF
J gene: TRBJ1-1; V gene: TRBV7-2; CDR3 length: 13; CDR3 protein: ASSLVLTGGTEAF
J gene: TRBJ2-2; V gene: TRBV4-1; CDR3 length: 16; CDR3 protein: ASSQEVRRGTNTGELF
J gene: TRBJ1-2; V gene: TRBV7-8; CDR3 length: 15; CDR3 protein: ASSLGVGTSANYGYT
J gene: TRBJ2-7; V gene: TRBV14; CDR3 length: 13; CDR3 protein: ASSQAVGGPYEQY
J gene: TRBJ2-1; V gene: TRBV14; CDR3 length: 12; CDR3 protein: ASSHSSSGNEQF
J gene: TRBJ1-1; V gene: TRBV4-1; CDR3 length: 12; CDR3 protein: ASSVHATNTEAF
J gene: TRBJ1-5; V gene: TRBV6-5; CDR3 length: 13; CDR3 protein: ASSSQGASNQPQH
J gene: TRBJ2-1; V gene: TRBV6-5; CDR3 length: 11; CDR3 protein: ASSYDRVNEQF
J gene: TRBJ2-1; V gene: TRBV9; CDR3 length: 10; CDR3 protein: ASSPRNNEQF
J gene: TRBJ2-7; V gene: TRBV4-1; CDR3 length: 11; CDR3 protein: ASSQDRCYEQY
J gene: TRBJ2-5; V gene: TRBV2; CDR3 length: 12; CDR3 protein: ASKTSVRTWSQY
J gene: TRBJ1-1; V gene: TRBV30; CDR3 length: 9; CDR3 protein: AWSVRPEAF
J gene: TRBJ2-1; V gene: TRBV11-2; CDR3 length: 13; CDR3 protein: ASSPLGMGGHEQF
J gene: TRBJ1-2; V gene: TRBV29-1; CDR3 length: 12; CDR3 protein: SVDTRGQGNGYT
J gene: TRBJ2-7; V gene: TRBV9; CDR3 length: 11; CDR3 protein: ASSVGPGYEQY
J gene: TRBJ2-2; V gene: TRBV10-3; CDR3 length: 11; CDR3 protein: AIRPNLRGELF
J gene: TRBJ2-7; V gene: TRBV27; CDR3 length: 13; CDR3 protein: ASSSGQGASYEQY
J gene: TRBJ2-5; V gene: TRBV7-6; CDR3 length: 15; CDR3 protein: ASSLSSREANQETQY
J gene: TRBJ1-1; V gene: TRBV30; CDR3 length: 10; CDR3 protein: AWRTTNTEAF
J gene: TRBJ2-1; V gene: TRBV27; CDR3 length: 15; CDR3 protein: ASIPPPGTSGRHEQF